A single sample gave rise to the 24 T cell receptor beta chains below, sequenced in a study of identical twins. TCRdb redid the calling of the 5' RACE reads with MiXCR, one entry per CDR3 protein. The sample shows approximately 690,000 distinct CDR3 sequences, 6.1% of them seen only once. The sample was naive T cells sorted from blood. The source of these receptors is a man younger than 35 in good health.

V and J are TRBV4-1 and TRBJ1-5; D unresolved. This CDR3 has 17 amino acids. In germline, CDR1 is MGHRA, CDR2 YSYEKL. V was trimmed by 1 base and J by 8 bases, leaving 21 bases between them. The CDR3 spells CASSQGPSEQWVKPQHF. CDR3 DNA: TGCGCCAGCAGCCAAGGCCCGTCTGAGCAGTGGGTTAAGCCCCAGCATTTT.

This clonotype was seen at least ten times. V gene TRBV19 combines with J gene TRBJ2-1; D is possibly TRBD2 (5 bases). Trimming removed 8 bases at V and 2 bases at J, with 16 bases between. This CDR3 comprises 15 residues. CDR1 and CDR2 (germline): LNHDA, SQIVND (reference sequence). CDR3 sequence reads: CASSPLSGTYNEQFF. CDR3 DNA sequence: TGTGCCAGTTCCCCCCTCAGCGGCACCTACAATGAGCAGTTCTTC.

The table lists this clonotype with many counts. The chain has TRBV5-5 and TRBJ2-3, with TRBD2 identical over 8 bases. Germline loops: CDR1 SGHKS, CDR2 YYEKEE (reference sequence). This CDR3 comprises 18 residues. The J segment lost 5 bases and the V segment lost 0 bases, leaving 14 bases of the junction unmatched. The chain's CDR3 is CASSLAMVLAGGRDTQYF. In DNA form, the CDR3 reads TGTGCCAGCAGCTTGGCGATGGTTTTGGCGGGAGGTCGAGATACGCAGTATTTT.

This clonotype was counted only a few times. V and J are TRBV6-1 and TRBJ2-6; D remains ambiguous. The V gene lost 4 bases and the J gene lost 0 bases, with 7 bases spanning the gap. The germline V gene encodes CDR1 MNHNS and CDR2 SASEGT. This CDR3 is 15 amino acids long. DNA of the CDR3: TGTGCCAGCAGTGTCCCAGGCTCTGGGGCCAACGTCCTGACTTTC. The encoded protein is CASSVPGSGANVLTF.

This clonotype was counted a few times. The chain uses TRBV20-1 and TRBJ2-3, with D perhaps assigned TRBD1 or TRBD2 (6 bases each). Germline loops: CDR1 DFQATT, CDR2 SNEGSKA (reference sequence). CDR3 length: 15 residues. V lost 0 bases, J lost 0 bases, and 10 bases lay in between. The CDR3 DNA is TGCAGTGCTAGAGATCCGGGGGCGAGCACAGATACGCAGTATTTT. It translates to CSARDPGASTDTQYF.

This chain links TRBV5-4 with TRBJ1-4, with D hard to call. This CDR3 is built from 13 residues. CDR1 is SGHNT and CDR2 is YYREEE in the germline V gene (reference sequence). Trimming pared 4 bases from V and 5 bases from J, leaving 9 bases between. The CDR3 sequence: CASSAGLNEKLFF. Written as DNA, the CDR3 is TGTGCCAGCAGCGCGGGGTTAAATGAAAAACTGTTTTTT.

The chain links TRBV3-1 to TRBJ2-1; no firm D call. Looked up from germline, CDR1 is LGHDT and CDR2 is YNNKEL (reference sequence). This CDR3 region has 15 residues. V was cut by 2 bases and J by 12 bases, with 20 bases left in between. The CDR3 DNA follows: TGTGCCAGCAGCCAAAATGCCTACTCGGCCGCTGCGCAGTTCTTC. Translating gives CASSQNAYSAAAQFF.

This clonotype was detected ten times or more. V and J are TRBV29-1 and TRBJ2-7, with 9 bases identical to TRBD2. V lost 4 bases, J lost 4 bases, and 8 bases stayed unmatched. Germline CDR1 and CDR2: SQVTM and ANQGSEA. CDR3 size: 14 residues. CDR3 in DNA: TGCAGCGTTGGTGTTACTAGCGGGCCGTACGAGCAGTACTTC. Amino acids: CSVGVTSGPYEQYF.

In its sample, this clonotype was seen many times. The chain couples TRBV20-1 to TRBJ2-1; 13 bases are shared with TRBD2. The V segment lost 5 bases and the J segment 7 bases; nucleotides outside the gene matches: 8. Germline V gene data show CDR1 as DFQATT and CDR2 as SNEGSKA (reference sequence). This CDR3 spans 15 amino acids. CDR3 nucleotide sequence: TGCAGTGCTCGAGGGACTAGCGGGATCTTGAATGAGCAGTTCTTC. Its translation: CSARGTSGILNEQFF.

The CDR3 loop reads CASSQDWGTELSNIQYF. The CDR3 DNA follows: TGCGCCAGCAGCCAAGACTGGGGCACGGAGTTGTCAAACATTCAGTACTTC. The chain has TRBV4-1 and TRBJ2-4; tentative D call: TRBD1 (5 bases). V gave up 0 bases and J gave up 6 bases, with 18 bases separating them. Per the germline V gene, CDR1 is MGHRA and CDR2 is YSYEKL. This CDR3 has 17 amino acids.

J is TRBJ2-2 and V is TRBV7-6, with 13 bases that match TRBD2. J lost 5 bases, V lost 1 base, and 1 base had no gene match. CDR3 length: 16 residues. Germline values: CDR1 SGHVS, CDR2 FNYEAQ. In nucleotides, the CDR3 is TGTGCCAGCAGCTTAGAACTAGCGGGAGGGACCGGGGAGCTGTTTTTT. Translated, it gives CASSLELAGGTGELFF.

This clonotype occurred many times. The chain links TRBV11-2 to TRBJ2-1; tentative D call: TRBD2 (6 bases). The CDR3 spans 18 residues. The germline CDR1 and CDR2 sequences are SGHAT and FQNNGV. The V gene lost 2 bases and the J gene lost 0 bases, with 17 bases spanning the gap. This CDR3 is CASSLPSGGLSSYNEQFF. CDR3 DNA: TGTGCCAGCAGCTTACCCTCCGGGGGTTTAAGCTCCTACAATGAGCAGTTCTTC.

CDR3 in amino acids: CTGDRSEETQYF. The CDR3, as DNA: TGTACCGGTGACAGGTCGGAAGAGACCCAGTACTTC. V gene TRBV7-9 combines with J gene TRBJ2-5; D is perhaps TRBD1 (6 bases). The germline gives CDR1 SEHNR, CDR2 FQNEAQ (reference sequence). The CDR3 has 12 residues.

This chain connects TRBV5-1 to TRBJ2-5, with 11 bases aligning to TRBD1. V gave up 4 bases and J gave up 1 base; unmatched junction bases: 3. CDR3 length: 15 residues. Germline assignment: CDR1 SGHRS and CDR2 YFSETQ. CDR3 loop: CASSGTGGFQETQYF. The CDR3 DNA is TGCGCCAGCAGCGGGACAGGGGGTTTCCAAGAGACCCAGTACTTC.

This clonotype came up a few times. The chain carries TRBV6-5 and TRBJ2-5; no clear D. Trimming shortened V by 0 bases and J by 5 bases, and 7 bases separated the two germline ends. This CDR3 spans 13 amino acids. In germline, CDR1 is MNHEY, CDR2 SVGAGI. CDR3 in DNA: TGTGCCAGCAGTTACTCGGCTACGGAGACCCAGTACTTC. Its protein is CASSYSATETQYF.

The V call is TRBV12-3 or TRBV12-4, the J call TRBJ2-7; 9 bases map to TRBD1. CDR3 length: 16 amino acids. V dropped 3 bases and J dropped 7; count of bases not matched to a gene: 13. CDR3 sequence: CASSFGTGGAVGEQYF. CDR3 sequence (DNA): TGTGCCAGCAGTTTTGGTACAGGGGGCGCGGTGGGTGAGCAGTACTTC.

The chain links TRBV12-3 or TRBV12-4 to TRBJ2-1; D uncertain. The CDR3 loop spans 15 amino acids. V shed 0 bases and J shed 5 bases, with 11 bases lying between them. CDR3 DNA: TGTGCCAGCAGTTTAGCGGCTAGAACACACAATGAGCAGTTCTTC. Protein product: CASSLAARTHNEQFF.

The V gene is TRBV7-6, the J gene TRBJ2-1; D remains unclear. V was clipped by 8 bases and J by 6 bases, with 11 bases between them. Germline V gene lookup returns CDR1 SGHVS and CDR2 FNYEAQ. The CDR3 is 12 residues long. CDR3 amino acids: CASVRYSNEQFF. The CDR3 bases are TGTGCCAGCGTAAGATACAGCAATGAGCAGTTCTTC.

This clonotype was counted many times. The chain combines TRBV7-2 with TRBJ1-3; TRBD1 might be the D (5 bases). The length of the CDR3 is 15 residues. The germline V gene has CDR1 SGHTA and CDR2 FQGNSA. V was clipped by 5 bases and J by 0 bases, with 11 bases between them. Here the CDR3 DNA reads TGTGCCAGCAGCATTATCGGGGGCTCTGGAAACACCATATATTTT. It yields the protein CASSIIGGSGNTIYF. The full variable domain, its missing parts supplied by reference TRBV7-2 and TRBJ1-3, is GAGVSQSPSNKVTEKGKDVELRCDPISGHTALYWYRQSLGQGLEFLIYFQGNSAPDKSGLPSDRFSAERTGGSVSTLTIQRTQQEDSAVYLCASSIIGGSGNTIYFGEGSWLTVV.

This clonotype was observed at least ten times. The V gene is TRBV24-1, the J gene TRBJ1-2; no firm D call. CDR3 size: 13 residues. CDR1 is KGHDR and CDR2 is SFDVKD in the germline V gene. Trimming took 4 bases from V and 8 from J, leaving 13 bases between them. The CDR3 sequence: CATSDQRRGGYTF. The CDR3, as DNA: TGTGCCACCAGTGACCAGCGCCGGGGAGGCTACACCTTC.

This chain connects TRBV20-1 to TRBJ2-2, with D hard to call. Germline V gene data show CDR1 as DFQATT and CDR2 as SNEGSKA (reference sequence). The CDR3 has 14 amino acids. The V and J ends lost 3 bases and 0 bases respectively, with 8 bases between them. The CDR3 DNA sequence: TGCAGTGCTAGTGTAGGGCCGAACACCGGGGAGCTGTTTTTT. Translating gives CSASVGPNTGELFF.

This clonotype was recorded a few times. CDR3 DNA sequence: TGTGCCAGCAGTCCGGTGGGGGGCAAGGCCAACGTCCTGACTTTC. Translating it yields CASSPVGGKANVLTF. The chain links TRBV7-2 to TRBJ2-6; D is tentatively TRBD1 or TRBD2 (6 bases each). The V end lost 6 bases, the J end lost 6 bases, and 15 bases lay between the germline ends. The CDR3 sequence is 15 residues long. The V gene's germline CDR1 is SGHTA and CDR2 FQGNSA.

The genes are TRBV18 and TRBJ1-1, with unresolved D. From germline, CDR1 is KGHSH and CDR2 LQKENI. V lost 2 bases and J 1 base, leaving 20 bases between the germline ends. The CDR3 is 18 amino acids. The CDR3, as DNA: TGTGCCAGCTCACCAATTTTATCAGCGCGCCGCGAGAACACTGAAGCTTTCTTT. This encodes CASSPILSARRENTEAFF.

This clonotype was seen a handful of times. This chain links TRBV5-1 with TRBJ2-1; 7 bases agree with TRBD1. J was trimmed by 1 base and V by 2 bases; bases with no gene match: 6. The CDR3 is made up of 16 amino acids. Germline assignment: CDR1 SGHRS and CDR2 YFSETQ. The CDR3 DNA reads TGCGCCAGCAGCTTCAAGGGGGCGGTATCCTACAATGAGCAGTTCTTC. Translating it yields CASSFKGAVSYNEQFF.